The 21 T cell receptor beta chains below all came from one sample that was sequenced in a study of shared clonotypes between healthy human individuals (TCRdb year 2020). Libraries were built with the immunoSEQ multiplex PCR assay. TCRdb re-hosts the immuneACCESS table, in-frame sequences only. Its copies lack some clones; in the studies checked, an unresolved V gene accounts for under half of them, and the cause for the rest is not known. The sample records millions of clones, 93% of which are singletons. 0.39% of the sample rests with the top ten. The sequencing sample was made of naive CD4+ T cells from PBMCs. In light of the paper, this sample's cell subset or site label describes: CD45RA+ positively selected. These receptors all come from a young man in good health. Some clones in this sample may be carry-over from other donors' samples.

This chain links TRBV28 with TRBJ1-4; D may be TRBD1 (6 bases). The CDR3 is 19 residues long. The V and J ends lost 3 bases and 8 bases respectively, with 28 bases between them. CDR1 MDHEN and CDR2 SYDVKM come from the germline V gene. This CDR3 is CASSFHVLSQGSRGEKLFF. In nucleotides, the CDR3 is TGTGCCAGCAGTTTTCACGTTCTCAGTCAGGGGTCGAGGGGAGAAAAACTGTTTTTT.

The J gene is TRBJ2-2, the V gene TRBV11-3; 14 nucleotides align to TRBD2. V was pared by 5 bases and J by 7 bases, with 3 bases of the junction left unmatched. Germline V gene sequence: CDR1 SGHNT, CDR2 YENEEA. CDR3 size: 15 residues. The CDR3 DNA reads as TGTGCCAGCAGCCGACTAGCGGGAGGGCACGGGGAGCTGTTTTTT. Translating it yields CASSRLAGGHGELFF.

This clone was seen just once. V and J are TRBV4-1 and TRBJ1-3; D is ambiguous. This CDR3 spans 16 amino acids. Per germline, CDR1 MGHRA and CDR2 YSYEKL. Trimming took off 7 bases at V and 2 bases at J, with 18 bases between the two ends. As DNA, the CDR3 is TGCGCCAGCACCGAAGCGTGGGCCCCGGCTGGAAACACCATATATTTT. It codes for CASTEAWAPAGNTIYF.

This CDR3 is CASSWRSGGTSGNTIYF. The CDR3 region has the DNA TGTGCCAGCAGCTGGCGTTCGGGGGGCACCTCTGGAAACACCATATATTTT. The chain is built from TRBV7-2 and TRBJ1-3; D is perhaps TRBD1 (6 bases). The CDR3 is made up of 17 amino acids. V dropped 4 bases and J dropped 0 bases, with 16 bases sitting between them. The V gene's germline CDR1 is SGHTA and CDR2 FQGNSA. The whole variable domain, filled in from reference TRBV7-2 and TRBJ1-3, reads GAGVSQSPSNKVTEKGKDVELRCDPISGHTALYWYRQSLGQGLEFLIYFQGNSAPDKSGLPSDRFSAERTGGSVSTLTIQRTQQEDSAVYLCASSWRSGGTSGNTIYFGEGSWLTVV.

The chain carries TRBV9 and TRBJ2-5; 9 positions match TRBD2. V lost 0 bases to trimming and J lost 5 bases; unmatched junction nucleotides: 8. From germline, CDR1 is SGDLS and CDR2 YYNGEE. CDR3 length: 16 amino acids. CDR3 region: CASSVVSSGSTETQYF. CDR3 DNA: TGTGCCAGCAGCGTAGTTAGTAGCGGGAGTACTGAGACCCAGTACTTC.

The J gene is TRBJ2-2, the V gene TRBV30; D gene unclear. V lost 1 base to trimming and J lost 5 bases, with 11 bases between them. This CDR3 contains 14 residues. The germline V gene has CDR1 GTSNPN and CDR2 SVGIG (reference sequence). The CDR3 DNA reads TGTGCCTGGAGTGCCACCCCAGGTACCGGGGAGCTGTTTTTT. This encodes CAWSATPGTGELFF. Based on the CDR3 plus reference TRBV30 and TRBJ2-2, the full variable domain is SQTIHQWPATLVQPVGSPLSLECTVEGTSNPNLYWYRQAAGRGLQLLFYSVGIGQISSEVPQNLSASRPQDRQFILSSKKLLLSDSGFYLCAWSATPGTGELFFGEGSRLTVL.

The J gene is TRBJ1-1, the V gene TRBV23-1; D is undetermined. TRBV23-1 is marked as an open reading frame, function uncertain. This CDR3 spans 13 amino acids. The ends were cut back, 3 bases at V and 3 bases at J, with 8 bases in the middle. The CDR3 region is CASSQRADTEAFF. CDR3 nucleotide sequence: TGCGCCAGCAGTCAGAGGGCGGACACTGAAGCTTTCTTT.

The chain uses TRBV6-5 and TRBJ2-1; 7 nucleotides match TRBD1. The CDR3 contains 15 residues. V shed 6 bases, J shed 5 bases, and the junction held 10 bases outside the gene matches. The germline V gene encodes CDR1 MNHEY and CDR2 SVGAGI. The CDR3, as DNA: TGTGCCAGCAGGCATACAGGGGCCCAGGACAATGAGCAGTTCTTC. This gives the protein CASRHTGAQDNEQFF.

V usage is TRBV27 and J usage is TRBJ1-5, with TRBD1 identical over 12 bases. Looked up from germline, CDR1 is MNHEY and CDR2 is SMNVEV (reference sequence). The V segment lost 5 bases and the J segment 6 bases; nucleotides outside the gene matches: 8. The CDR3 has 16 amino acids. The CDR3 region is CASSRSGTGGIQPQHF. The CDR3 DNA follows: TGTGCCAGCAGTAGATCCGGGACAGGGGGCATTCAGCCCCAGCATTTT.

V is TRBV18 and J is TRBJ1-2, with D possibly matching TRBD1 (6 bases). V lost 6 bases to trimming and J lost 7 bases, with 21 bases between them. This CDR3 is built from 15 residues. The germline gives CDR1 KGHSH, CDR2 LQKENI. The CDR3 DNA follows: TGTGCCAGCTCGGACAGTCTCAGCATGCCGCGTGGCTACACCTTC. This encodes CASSDSLSMPRGYTF.

The chain employs TRBV11-2 and TRBJ2-7, with 8 bases that match TRBD1. Germline V CDR1 and CDR2: SGHAT, FQNNGV. The CDR3 loop spans 16 amino acids. V trimming: 1 base; J trimming: 2 bases; junction bases outside the gene matches: 7. The CDR3 bases are TGTGCCAGCAGCTTAGGGCGGGACAGGCGCCCCTACGAGCAGTACTTC. This encodes CASSLGRDRRPYEQYF.

This chain joins TRBV6-1 and TRBJ2-7, with D perhaps matching TRBD2 (6 bases). Trimming left V 3 bases short and J 6 bases short, with 15 bases between. The CDR3 extends over 14 amino acids. Germline V gene sequence: CDR1 MNHNS, CDR2 SASEGT. The CDR3 loop reads CASSEVLAGGEQYF. The CDR3 nucleotides are TGTGCCAGCAGTGAGGTCCTAGCCGGGGGCGAGCAGTACTTC.

The chain is built from TRBV5-1 and TRBJ2-1, with a weak D call TRBD1 (6 bases). Deletions cut 1 base from V and 7 bases from J, with 12 bases between. Germline assignment: CDR1 SGHRS and CDR2 YFSETQ. The CDR3 has 14 amino acids. Here the CDR3 DNA reads TGCGCCAGCAGCTTGCAGGGGAATAGGAATGAGCAGTTCTTC. Amino acid sequence: CASSLQGNRNEQFF.

Comments on this clone: The sample contains more than one DNA sequence encoding this CDR3. V gene TRBV5-1 combines with J gene TRBJ2-5, with TRBD1 identical over 11 bases. CDR1 is SGHRS, CDR2 YFSETQ, per germline. This CDR3 spans 15 amino acids. V trimming: 4 bases; J trimming: 4 bases; junction bases outside the gene matches: 6. CDR3: CASSPRTGGGETQYF. In nucleotides, the CDR3 is TGCGCCAGCAGCCCTCGGACAGGGGGCGGAGAGACCCAGTACTTC.

The chain has TRBV7-9 and TRBJ1-1; TRBD1 is a possible D gene (5 bases). The germline gives CDR1 SEHNR, CDR2 FQNEAQ (reference sequence). The CDR3 loop spans 19 amino acids. The germline V and J ends were trimmed by 4 bases and 1 base, with 25 bases remaining between them. The CDR3 bases are TGTGCCAGCAGCTCCCCCGGGACCCCGTCAACCTCACAGAACACTGAAGCTTTCTTT. Translated, it gives CASSSPGTPSTSQNTEAFF.

This chain uses TRBV18 with TRBJ2-7, with 10 bases that match TRBD2. Per germline, CDR1 KGHSH and CDR2 LQKENI. The CDR3 is made up of 15 amino acids. The J segment lost 3 bases and the V segment lost 6 bases, leaving 8 bases of the junction unmatched. CDR3 in amino acids: CASSPSSGGRYEQYF. CDR3 nucleotide sequence: TGTGCCAGCTCGCCGTCTAGCGGGGGCCGCTACGAGCAGTACTTC.

This clone was recorded only once. The V gene is TRBV5-4, the J gene TRBJ1-2; 9 bases match TRBD1. Germline trimming cut 4 bases from V and 4 bases from J; bases unmatched to any gene: 5. Germline V lookup: CDR1 SGHNT, CDR2 YYREEE (reference sequence). This CDR3 contains 14 residues. The CDR3 sequence is CASSVDRGTYGYTF. As DNA, the CDR3 is TGTGCCAGCAGCGTGGACAGGGGCACCTATGGCTACACCTTC.

The chain links TRBV7-7 to TRBJ1-2; D is perhaps TRBD1 (6 bases). V shed 2 bases and J shed 4 bases, with 14 bases lying between them. CDR1 SSHAT and CDR2 FNYEAQ come from the germline V gene (reference sequence). The CDR3 is 15 residues long. The CDR3, as DNA: TGTGCCAGCAGCTTATCGGGCAGGGGATCCTATGGCTACACCTTC. Its translation is CASSLSGRGSYGYTF.

This CDR3 reads CASSTPSSTDTQYF. As DNA, the CDR3 is TGCGCCAGCAGCACCCCATCTTCCACAGATACGCAGTATTTT. The chain links TRBV5-1 to TRBJ2-3; D not certain. Germline CDR1 reads SGHRS; CDR2 reads YFSETQ. CDR3 length: 14 residues. The V end was cut by 4 bases, the J end by 2 bases, with 11 bases between.

This clone showed up just once. V is TRBV6-1 and J is TRBJ1-5; the match to TRBD1 covers 8 bases. V shed 4 bases and J 3 bases; nucleotides not matched to a gene: 11. CDR1 and CDR2 from the germline V gene are MNHNS and SASEGT. The CDR3 extends over 17 amino acids. CDR3 sequence: CASSAKATGAYNQPQHF. The CDR3 bases are TGTGCCAGCAGTGCCAAAGCGACAGGGGCTTACAATCAGCCCCAGCATTTT.

The genes are TRBV9 and TRBJ2-1, with D perhaps assigned TRBD1 or TRBD2 (5 bases each). The CDR3 totals 16 residues. Germline values: CDR1 SGDLS, CDR2 YYNGEE. V shed 3 bases and J shed 5 bases, with 18 bases lying between them. CDR3 sequence: CASSAPRGDNDNEQFF. The DNA for the CDR3 is TGTGCCAGCAGCGCCCCCCGAGGGGATAACGACAATGAGCAGTTCTTC.